This paragraph reports one TCR beta chain. Antigen unknown. The source of the sample is a study of cytotoxic CD8 clonotypes in ibrutinib-treated CLL. Overall study context: The taking of response samples occurred after a median approximately twelve months of treatment, with a range of 6 to 36.

Study-wide results and limits: While tracking circulating CD8+ T-cell counts, baseline clonality exceeded that of age-matched healthy donors. Rising at ibrutinib response, clonality subsequently fell back toward baseline at progression. Under therapy, public clonotypes either contracted or stayed stable, and they were uncommon.

Clones were read by immunoSEQ multiplex PCR, and TCRdb kept only the in-frame ones, dropping some. Of about 160,000 clones listed, over 65% were seen once; the top ten hold about 2.1%. Trimming took 0 bases from V and 3 from J, leaving 12 bases between them. The CDR3 covers 15 residues. CDR1 is KGHSH and CDR2 is LQKENI in the germline V gene. This TCR came from a human donor with chronic lymphocytic leukemia. Sequenced material: PBMCs, taken after 12 months of ibrutinib treatment. V gene TRBV18 combines with J gene TRBJ2-7, with D perhaps matching TRBD1 (6 bases). Here the CDR3 DNA reads TGTGCCAGCTCACCACCCACAGGGAGTGGCTACGAGCAGTACTTC. It encodes CASSPPTGSGYEQYF.